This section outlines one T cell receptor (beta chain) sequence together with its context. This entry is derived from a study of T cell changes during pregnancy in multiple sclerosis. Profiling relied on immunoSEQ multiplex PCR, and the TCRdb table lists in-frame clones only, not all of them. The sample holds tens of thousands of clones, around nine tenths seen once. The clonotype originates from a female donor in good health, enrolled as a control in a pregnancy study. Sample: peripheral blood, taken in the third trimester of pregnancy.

The CDR3 nucleotides are TGTGCCTGGGAAAACGGGAGGTACAATGAGCAGTTCTTC. It encodes CAWENGRYNEQFF. The V gene is TRBV30, the J gene TRBJ2-1, with 7 bases aligning to TRBD2. Losses at the gene ends were 5 bases for V and 4 bases for J; bases not matched to a gene: 5. Germline lookup yields CDR1 GTSNPN and CDR2 SVGIG (reference sequence). The CDR3 runs to 13 residues.